The entry that follows covers one T cell receptor (beta chain) sequence. What it binds is not known. This entry belongs to a study of shared clonotypes between healthy human individuals. Genomic DNA per cell subset filled all wells of several immunoSEQ plates. The protocol was immunoSEQ multiplex PCR, while the TCRdb copy is restricted to in-frame clones and leaves out a portion. The table lists around 2.5 million clones, over 85% of them singletons. Points from the study as a whole: Having only a few donors restricted how much genetic and exposure-history diversity was captured. All-four-donor shared clonotypes had higher generation probabilities than non-shared clonotypes did.

This CDR3 has 18 amino acids. CDR1 and CDR2 (germline): SGHAT, FQNNGV. Trimming took 0 bases from V and 4 from J; bases not matched to a gene: 10. This TCR was sampled from a man aged 18 to 29 in good health. Some clones in this sample may be carry-over from other donors' samples. The sample comprised naive CD4+ T cells from PBMCs. The subset: CD45RA+ positively selected. The V gene is TRBV11-2, the J gene TRBJ2-1; 9 nucleotides line up with TRBD1. CDR3 coding DNA: TGTGCCAGCAGCTTAGACGGACAGGGGATCGGGCCATACAATGAGCAGTTCTTC. This gives the protein CASSLDGQGIGPYNEQFF.